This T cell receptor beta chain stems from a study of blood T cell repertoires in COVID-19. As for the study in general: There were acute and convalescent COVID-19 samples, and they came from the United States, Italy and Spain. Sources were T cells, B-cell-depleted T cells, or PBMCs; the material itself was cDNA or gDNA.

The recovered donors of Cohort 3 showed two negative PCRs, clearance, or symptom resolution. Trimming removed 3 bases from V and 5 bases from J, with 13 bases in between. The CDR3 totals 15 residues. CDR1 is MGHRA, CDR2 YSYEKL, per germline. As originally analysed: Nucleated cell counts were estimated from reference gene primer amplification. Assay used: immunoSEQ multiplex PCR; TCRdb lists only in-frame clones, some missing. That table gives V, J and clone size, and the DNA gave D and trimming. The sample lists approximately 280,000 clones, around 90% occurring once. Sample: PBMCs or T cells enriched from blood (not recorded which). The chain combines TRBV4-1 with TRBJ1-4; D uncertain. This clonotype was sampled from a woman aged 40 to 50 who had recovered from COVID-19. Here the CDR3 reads CASSQRALANEKLFF. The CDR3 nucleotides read TGCGCCAGCAGCCAGAGGGCCCTGGCCAATGAAAAACTGTTTTTT.